One T cell receptor (beta chain) is described in this entry. No antigen is known for it. Per germline, CDR1 LNHDA and CDR2 SQIVND (reference sequence). The CDR3 has 12 amino acids. Trimming took 10 bases from V and 5 from J; bases not matched to a gene: 4. The data stem from a study of CD8+CD57+ T cells in acquired aplastic anemia. Study context: Sorted CD4+ plus CD8+ cells gave DNA averaging roughly 3.2 ug. General observations from the study: The study identified twenty-nine CD8+ CDR3 sequences shared by patients and controls. In CD8+ cells, Simpson's diversity showed no significant difference between patients and controls.

TCR beta VDJ and CDR3 profiles were obtained from a genomic DNA template. Each CDR3 protein gets one entry after TCRdb re-called the reads with MiXCR. The sample carries fewer than 200,000 distinct CDR3 sequences, around 45% recorded once. This chain joins TRBV19 and TRBJ2-1, with TRBD1 matching 8 bases. The source is a human donor in good health. Sequencing was performed on sorted CD4+, CD8+, or CD8+CD57+ T cells (not recorded which) from PBMCs. CDR3 DNA: TGTGCCATTTCACAGGGGGACAATGAGCAGTTCTTC. It codes for CAISQGDNEQFF.